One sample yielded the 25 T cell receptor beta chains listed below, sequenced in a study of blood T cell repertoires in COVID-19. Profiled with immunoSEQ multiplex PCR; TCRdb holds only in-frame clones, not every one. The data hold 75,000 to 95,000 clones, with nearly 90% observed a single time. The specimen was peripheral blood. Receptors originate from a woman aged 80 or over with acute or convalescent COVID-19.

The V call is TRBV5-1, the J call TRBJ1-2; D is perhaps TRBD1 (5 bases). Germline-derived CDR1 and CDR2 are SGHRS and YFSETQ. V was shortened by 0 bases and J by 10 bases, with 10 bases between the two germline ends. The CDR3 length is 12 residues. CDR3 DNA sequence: TGCGCCAGCAGCTTGGATGGGGCGGTCTACACCTTC. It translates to CASSLDGAVYTF.

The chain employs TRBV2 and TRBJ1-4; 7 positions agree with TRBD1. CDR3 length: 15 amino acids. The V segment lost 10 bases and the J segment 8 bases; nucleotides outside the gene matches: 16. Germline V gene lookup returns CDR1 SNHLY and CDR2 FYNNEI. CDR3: CATETGLGMGEKLFF. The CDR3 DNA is TGTGCCACCGAGACAGGGTTGGGGATGGGGGAAAAACTGTTTTTT.

The CDR3 loop reads CASSLAGGATDTQYF. The DNA of the CDR3 is TGTGCCAGCAGCTTGGCTGGGGGGGCGACAGATACGCAGTATTTT. This chain links TRBV7-3 with TRBJ2-3; D possibly corresponds to TRBD2 (7 bases). CDR3 length: 15 amino acids. V lost 3 bases and J 3 bases, leaving 13 bases between the germline ends. Germline CDR1 is SGHTA and CDR2 is FQGTGA.

The CDR3 nucleotides are TGTGCCAGCAGACCGGACAGGGGAGGCCGGGAGCTGTTTTTT. It encodes CASRPDRGGRELFF. The chain combines TRBV3-1 (or the pseudogene TRBV3-2) with TRBJ2-2; TRBD1 agrees at 9 bases. The CDR3 totals 14 residues. V dropped 6 bases and J dropped 9; count of bases not matched to a gene: 8. Germline CDR1 LGHDT, CDR2 YNNKEL (reference sequence).

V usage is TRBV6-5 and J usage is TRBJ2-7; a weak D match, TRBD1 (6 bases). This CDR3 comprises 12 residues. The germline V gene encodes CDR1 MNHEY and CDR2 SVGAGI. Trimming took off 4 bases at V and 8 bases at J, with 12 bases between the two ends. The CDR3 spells CASSSGARKQYF. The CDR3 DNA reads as TGTGCCAGCAGTTCAGGGGCCCGCAAGCAGTACTTC.

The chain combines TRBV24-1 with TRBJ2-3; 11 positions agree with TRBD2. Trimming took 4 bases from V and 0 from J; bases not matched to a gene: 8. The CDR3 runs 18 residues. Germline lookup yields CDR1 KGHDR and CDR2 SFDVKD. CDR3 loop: CATSDVTGTSGSTDTQYF. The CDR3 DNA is TGTGCCACCAGTGACGTAACCGGGACTAGCGGTAGCACAGATACGCAGTATTTT.

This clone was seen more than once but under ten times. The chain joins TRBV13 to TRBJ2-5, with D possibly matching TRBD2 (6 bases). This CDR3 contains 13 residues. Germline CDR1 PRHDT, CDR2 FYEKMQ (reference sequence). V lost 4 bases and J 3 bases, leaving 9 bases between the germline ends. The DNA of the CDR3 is TGTGCCAGCAGCTCCGGGACTGAAGAGACCCAGTACTTC. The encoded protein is CASSSGTEETQYF.

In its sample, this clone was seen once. CDR3 amino acids: CAWSASFGDANIQYF. For the CDR3, the DNA is TGTGCCTGGAGCGCCTCCTTCGGGGATGCAAACATTCAGTACTTC. The chain uses TRBV30 and TRBJ2-4; maybe TRBD2 (5 bases). Trimming pared 3 bases from V and 6 bases from J, leaving 18 bases between. The germline gives CDR1 GTSNPN, CDR2 SVGIG (reference sequence). The CDR3 length is 15 residues.

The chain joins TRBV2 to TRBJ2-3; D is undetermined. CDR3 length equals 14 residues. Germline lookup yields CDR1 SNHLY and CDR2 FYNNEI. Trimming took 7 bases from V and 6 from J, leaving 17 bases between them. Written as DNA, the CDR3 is TGTGCCAGCAATCTAAACGGTTACCGGGATACGCAGTATTTT. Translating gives CASNLNGYRDTQYF.

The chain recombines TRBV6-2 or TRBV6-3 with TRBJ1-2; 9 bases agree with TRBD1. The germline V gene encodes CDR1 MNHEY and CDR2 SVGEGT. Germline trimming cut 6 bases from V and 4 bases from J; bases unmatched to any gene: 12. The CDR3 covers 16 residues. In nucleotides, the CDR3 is TGTGCCAGCAGCTCCCTTATACCGGGACAGGGCTATGGCTACACCTTC. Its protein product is CASSSLIPGQGYGYTF.

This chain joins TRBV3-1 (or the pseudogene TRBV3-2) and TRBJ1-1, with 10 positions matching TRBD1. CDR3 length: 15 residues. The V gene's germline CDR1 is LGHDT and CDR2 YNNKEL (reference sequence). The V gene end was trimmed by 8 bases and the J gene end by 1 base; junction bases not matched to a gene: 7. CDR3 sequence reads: CASATRTGGNTEAFF. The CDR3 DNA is TGTGCCAGCGCCACTCGGACAGGGGGGAACACTGAAGCTTTCTTT.

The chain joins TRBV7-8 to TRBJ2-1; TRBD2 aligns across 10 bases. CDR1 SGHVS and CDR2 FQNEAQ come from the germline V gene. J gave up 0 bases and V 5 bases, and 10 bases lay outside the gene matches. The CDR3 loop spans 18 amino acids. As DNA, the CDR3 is TGTGCCAGCAGCGCCAGATGGAGCGGGAGGGCCTCCTACAATGAGCAGTTCTTC. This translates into CASSARWSGRASYNEQFF.

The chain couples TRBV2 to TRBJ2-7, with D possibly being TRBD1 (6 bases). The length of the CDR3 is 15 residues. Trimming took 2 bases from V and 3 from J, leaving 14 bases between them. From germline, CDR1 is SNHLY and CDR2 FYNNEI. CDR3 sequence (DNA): TGTGCCAGCAGTGAAAATGGGGGCCGGAGCTACGAGCAGTACTTC. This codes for CASSENGGRSYEQYF.

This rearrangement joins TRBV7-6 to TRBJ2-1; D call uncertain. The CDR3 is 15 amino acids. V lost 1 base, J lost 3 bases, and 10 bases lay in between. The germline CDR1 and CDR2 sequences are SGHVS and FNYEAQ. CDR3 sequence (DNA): TGTGCCAGCAGCTTAGGGCTAGTGGGCTACAATGAGCAGTTCTTC. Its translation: CASSLGLVGYNEQFF.

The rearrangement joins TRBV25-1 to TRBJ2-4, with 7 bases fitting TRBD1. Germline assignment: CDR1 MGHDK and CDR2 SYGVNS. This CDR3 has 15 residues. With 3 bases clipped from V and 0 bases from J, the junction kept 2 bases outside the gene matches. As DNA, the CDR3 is TGTGCCAGCAGTGAGTACAGGGGAGCCAAAAACATTCAGTACTTC. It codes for CASSEYRGAKNIQYF. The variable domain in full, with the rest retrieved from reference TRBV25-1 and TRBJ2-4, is EADIYQTPRYLVIGTGKKITLECSQTMGHDKMYWYQQDPGMELHLIHYSYGVNSTEKGDLSSESTVSRIRTEHFPLTLESARPSHTSQYLCASSEYRGAKNIQYFGAGTRLSVL.

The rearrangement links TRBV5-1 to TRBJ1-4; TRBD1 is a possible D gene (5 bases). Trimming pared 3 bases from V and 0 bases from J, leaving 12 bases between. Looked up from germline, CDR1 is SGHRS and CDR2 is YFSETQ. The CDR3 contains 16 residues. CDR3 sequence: CASSSGGGTTNEKLFF. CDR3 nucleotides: TGCGCCAGCAGCTCGGGCGGGGGTACAACTAATGAAAAACTGTTTTTT.

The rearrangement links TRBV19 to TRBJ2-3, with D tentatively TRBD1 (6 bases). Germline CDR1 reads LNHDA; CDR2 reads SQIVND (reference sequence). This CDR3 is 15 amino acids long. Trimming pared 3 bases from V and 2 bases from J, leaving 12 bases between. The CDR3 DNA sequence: TGTGCCAGTAGTATTAACAGGGACCCCACAGATACGCAGTATTTT. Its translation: CASSINRDPTDTQYF.

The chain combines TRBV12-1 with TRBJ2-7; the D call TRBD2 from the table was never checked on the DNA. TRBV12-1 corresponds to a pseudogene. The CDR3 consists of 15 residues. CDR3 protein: CASSFAASISYEQYF. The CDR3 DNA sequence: TGTGCCAGCAGCTTTGCGGCTAGCATATCCTACGAGCAGTACTTC.

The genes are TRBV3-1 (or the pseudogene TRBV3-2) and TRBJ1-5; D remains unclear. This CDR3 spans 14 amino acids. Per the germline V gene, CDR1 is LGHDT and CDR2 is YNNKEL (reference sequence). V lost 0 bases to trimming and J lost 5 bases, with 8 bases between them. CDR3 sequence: CASSQEVSHQPQHF. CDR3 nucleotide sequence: TGTGCCAGCAGCCAAGAGGTGAGTCATCAGCCCCAGCATTTT.

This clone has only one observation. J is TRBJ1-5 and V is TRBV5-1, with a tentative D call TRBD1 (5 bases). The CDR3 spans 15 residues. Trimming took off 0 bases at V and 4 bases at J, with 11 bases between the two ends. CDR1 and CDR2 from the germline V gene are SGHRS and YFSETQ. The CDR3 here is CASSLGDSPNQPQHF. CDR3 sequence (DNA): TGCGCCAGCAGCTTGGGCGACAGTCCTAATCAGCCCCAGCATTTT.

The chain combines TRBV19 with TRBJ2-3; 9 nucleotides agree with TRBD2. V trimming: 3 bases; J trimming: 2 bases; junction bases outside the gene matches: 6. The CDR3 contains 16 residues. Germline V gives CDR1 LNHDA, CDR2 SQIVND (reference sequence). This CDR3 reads CASSIFAGGDTDTQYF. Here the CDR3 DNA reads TGTGCCAGTAGTATCTTCGCGGGAGGGGACACAGATACGCAGTATTTT.

The CDR3 nucleotides read TGTGCCAGTAGTCCGCCCGGGAATTCACCCCTCCACTTT. Its protein product is CASSPPGNSPLHF. This chain joins TRBV19 and TRBJ1-6, with D hard to call. The CDR3 is 13 amino acids. V was pared by 5 bases and J by 7 bases, with 9 bases between. Per the germline V gene, CDR1 is LNHDA and CDR2 is SQIVND (reference sequence).

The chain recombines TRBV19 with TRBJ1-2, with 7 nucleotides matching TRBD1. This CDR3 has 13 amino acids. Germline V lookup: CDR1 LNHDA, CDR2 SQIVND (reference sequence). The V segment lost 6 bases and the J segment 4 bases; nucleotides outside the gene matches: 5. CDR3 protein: CASSLDRAYGYTF. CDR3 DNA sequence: TGTGCCAGTAGCCTAGACAGGGCCTATGGCTACACCTTC.

The CDR3 DNA reads TGTGCCAGCAGCGTAGTGGCGGGGGGGGACACTGAAGCTTTCTTT. Translated: CASSVVAGGDTEAFF. V is TRBV9 and J is TRBJ1-1; D possibly corresponds to TRBD1 (5 bases). Germline assignment: CDR1 SGDLS and CDR2 YYNGEE. The CDR3 contains 15 residues. Trimming cost V 0 bases and J 3 bases, with 12 bases left between them.

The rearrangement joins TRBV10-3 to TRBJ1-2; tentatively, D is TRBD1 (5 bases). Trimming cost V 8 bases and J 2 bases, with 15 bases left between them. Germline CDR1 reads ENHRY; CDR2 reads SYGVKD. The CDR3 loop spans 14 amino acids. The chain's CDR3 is CAIGPGGANYGYTF. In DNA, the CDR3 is TGTGCCATCGGGCCTGGAGGGGCGAACTATGGCTACACCTTC.